These 6 T cell receptor beta chains were sequenced from one sample in a study of cytomegalovirus exposure and HLA in healthy donors. The PCR employed 60 Vbeta primers together with 13 Jbeta primers. Some clones are missing from TCRdb's copy, which holds only in-frame ones; the method was immunoSEQ multiplex PCR. The repertoire holds 30,000 to 45,000 clones, with approximately 80% as singletons. Sequencing was carried out using PBMCs. The source is a woman aged 18-30 years in good health and CMV-seronegative.

This chain links TRBV13 with TRBJ2-1; 9 bases agree with TRBD2. Unmatched junction bases numbered 3, after V lost 3 bases and J lost 0 bases. Germline CDR1 is PRHDT and CDR2 is FYEKMQ (reference sequence). The CDR3 runs to 16 residues. In DNA form, the CDR3 reads TGTGCCAGCAGCTTTTCTAGCGGGGTCTCCTACAATGAGCAGTTCTTC. It translates to CASSFSSGVSYNEQFF.

The chain employs TRBV13 and TRBJ2-3, with 11 bases matching TRBD2. The length of the CDR3 is 19 residues. V was pared by 2 bases and J by 0 bases, with 10 bases of the junction left unmatched. Germline V gene lookup returns CDR1 PRHDT and CDR2 FYEKMQ (reference sequence). This chain's CDR3 is CASSLYGLAGGESTDTQYF. For the CDR3, the DNA is TGTGCCAGCAGCTTATATGGGCTAGCGGGGGGAGAAAGCACAGATACGCAGTATTTT. Looking up the rest from reference TRBV13 and TRBJ2-3 gives the full variable domain: AAGVIQSPRHLIKEKRETATLKCYPIPRHDTVYWYQQGPGQDPQFLISFYEKMQSDKGSIPDRFSAQQFSDYHSELNMSSLELGDSALYFCASSLYGLAGGESTDTQYFGPGTRLTVL.

This clone was observed once. The chain is built from TRBV2 and TRBJ2-7; 7 bases fit TRBD2. The V segment lost 7 bases and the J segment 3 bases; nucleotides outside the gene matches: 6. CDR3 length: 13 residues. Germline CDR1 SNHLY, CDR2 FYNNEI. The CDR3 sequence: CASKGGAIYEQYF. The CDR3 coding sequence is TGTGCCAGCAAGGGAGGGGCGATCTACGAGCAGTACTTC.

This clone showed up just once. This chain uses TRBV9 with TRBJ2-3, with 9 bases fitting TRBD2. The CDR3 extends over 15 amino acids. Germline CDR1 SGDLS, CDR2 YYNGEE. J gave up 4 bases and V 0 bases, and 3 bases lay outside the gene matches. CDR3 in amino acids: CASSVVAGESDTQYF. DNA for the CDR3: TGTGCCAGCAGCGTAGTAGCGGGGGAGTCAGATACGCAGTATTTT.

The chain uses TRBV2 and TRBJ2-5, with 12 bases aligning to TRBD1. There are 15 residues in the CDR3. In germline, CDR1 is SNHLY, CDR2 FYNNEI. The trim removed 6 bases at V and 4 bases at J, leaving 6 bases unmatched. Written as DNA, the CDR3 is TGTGCCAGCAGAAACCGGGACAGGGGGCGAGAGACCCAGTACTTC. This codes for CASRNRDRGRETQYF.

This chain uses TRBV7-9 with TRBJ1-4, with D maybe TRBD1 (6 bases). The CDR3 is made up of 16 amino acids. Germline-derived CDR1 and CDR2 are SEHNR and FQNEAQ (reference sequence). Trimming cost V 2 bases and J 7 bases, with 17 bases left between them. CDR3 bases: TGTGCCAGCAGCTTACCAACAGGGTATGAGCGTGAAAAACTGTTTTTT. It is translated as CASSLPTGYEREKLFF. Filled out from reference TRBV7-9 and TRBJ1-4, the complete variable domain reads DTGVSQNPRHKITKRGQNVTFRCDPISEHNRLYWYRQTLGQGPEFLTYFQNEAQLEKSRLLSDRFSAERPKGSFSTLEIQRTEQGDSAMYLCASSLPTGYEREKLFFGSGTQLSVL.